The present T cell receptor (beta chain) was sequenced within a study of blood T cell repertoires in COVID-19. Study-level information: Acute and convalescent COVID-19 specimens originated in the United States, Italy and Spain. In each case, the material was cDNA or gDNA derived from T cells, B-cell-depleted T cells, or PBMCs.

CDR3 length equals 15 residues. The germline V gene has CDR1 SGHAT and CDR2 FQNNGV. The trim removed 0 bases at V and 2 bases at J, leaving 2 bases unmatched. Data came from immunoSEQ multiplex PCR; TCRdb stores just in-frame clones and leaves some out. The table records about 120,000 clones, over 75% of them present only once. Input material: peripheral blood. This chain connects TRBV11-2 to TRBJ2-7; 9 nucleotides align to TRBD1. This TCR came from a man in his 70s with active or convalescent COVID-19. The CDR3 DNA reads as TGTGCCAGCAGCTTAGAACAGGGGGCTACCTACGAGCAGTACTTC. This sequence encodes CASSLEQGATYEQYF.